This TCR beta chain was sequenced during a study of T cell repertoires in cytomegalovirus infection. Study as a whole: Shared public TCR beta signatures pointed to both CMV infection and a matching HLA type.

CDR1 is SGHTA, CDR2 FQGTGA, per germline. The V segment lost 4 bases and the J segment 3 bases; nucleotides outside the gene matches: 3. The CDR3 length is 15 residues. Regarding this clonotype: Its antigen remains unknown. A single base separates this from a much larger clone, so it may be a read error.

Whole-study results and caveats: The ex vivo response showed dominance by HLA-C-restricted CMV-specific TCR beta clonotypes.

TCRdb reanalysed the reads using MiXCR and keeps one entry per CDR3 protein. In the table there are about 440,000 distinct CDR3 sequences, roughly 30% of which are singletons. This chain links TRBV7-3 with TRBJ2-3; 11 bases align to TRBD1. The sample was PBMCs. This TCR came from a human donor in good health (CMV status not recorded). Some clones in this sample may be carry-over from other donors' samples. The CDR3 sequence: CASSWTGGGTDTQYF. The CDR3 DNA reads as TGTGCCAGCAGCTGGACAGGGGGCGGAACAGATACGCAGTATTTT.